This T cell receptor beta chain was documented in a study of blood T cell repertoires in COVID-19. Sequencing was performed with immunoSEQ multiplex PCR; in TCRdb, only in-frame clones are kept and a portion is missing. Among about 210,000 clones, roughly 77% were seen once, and the ten largest hold around a tenth. Source material: PBMCs or T cells enriched from blood (not recorded which). This receptor was identified in a man in his forties who had recovered from COVID-19.

In DNA, the CDR3 is TGTGCCAGCAGTGAAGCCTGGGCAAATCAGTACTTC. It yields the protein CASSEAWANQYF. The rearrangement uses TRBV6-1 and TRBJ2-7; the D is unclear. Trimming removed 0 bases at V and 10 bases at J, with 10 bases between. The CDR3 loop spans 12 amino acids. Germline loops: CDR1 MNHNS, CDR2 SASEGT.